The 22 T cell receptor beta chains below come from one sample, sequenced in a study of OX40 agonist ivuxolimab in advanced cancers. The data were produced by immunoSEQ multiplex PCR, yet TCRdb's version contains in-frame clones alone and is incomplete. The sample consists of more than 35,000 clones, roughly four fifths of them appearing once. This sample comprised CD4+ or CD8+ T cells sorted from blood, obtained in a trial of the OX40 agonist ivuxolimab. The receptors here all came from an adult with an advanced solid tumor such as melanoma, head and neck, liver or kidney cancer.

The chain carries TRBV6-4 and TRBJ2-2, with 10 bases identical to TRBD1. CDR1 and CDR2 from the germline V gene are MRHNA and SNTAGT. The V segment lost 0 bases and the J segment 4 bases; nucleotides outside the gene matches: 2. This CDR3 spans 16 amino acids. CDR3 region: CASSDSGDRGTGELFF. The CDR3 DNA follows: TGTGCCAGCAGTGACTCAGGGGACAGGGGCACCGGGGAGCTGTTTTTT.

The chain has TRBV4-2 and TRBJ2-1; D remains unclear. In germline, CDR1 is LGHNA, CDR2 YNFKEQ. The CDR3 runs to 13 residues. The V end lost 2 bases, the J end lost 5 bases, and 7 bases lay between the germline ends. This chain's CDR3 is CASSQPLDNEQFF. The CDR3 coding sequence is TGTGCCAGCAGCCAACCCTTAGACAATGAGCAGTTCTTC.

The chain carries TRBV7-6 and TRBJ2-3, with 9 bases matching TRBD1. Germline lookup yields CDR1 SGHVS and CDR2 FNYEAQ. With 4 bases clipped from V and 1 base from J, the junction kept 3 bases outside the gene matches. CDR3 length: 15 residues. Here the CDR3 reads CASSSQGAGTDTQYF. DNA for the CDR3: TGTGCCAGCAGCTCACAGGGGGCGGGCACAGATACGCAGTATTTT.

The V gene is TRBV11-3, the J gene TRBJ1-1; D gene ambiguous. V was cut by 4 bases and J by 1 base, with 10 bases left in between. Germline loops: CDR1 SGHNT, CDR2 YENEEA. This CDR3 has 14 amino acids. The DNA for the CDR3 is TGTGCCAGCAGCTCAAGGACGGAGAACACTGAAGCTTTCTTT. Amino acid sequence: CASSSRTENTEAFF.

In DNA form, the CDR3 reads TGTGCCAGCAGTTTATCGAGCGGGGGGGCAGATACGCAGTATTTT. Translation: CASSLSSGGADTQYF. The chain carries TRBV28 and TRBJ2-3; the match to TRBD2 covers 10 bases. This CDR3 has 15 amino acids. V dropped 1 base and J dropped 4; count of bases not matched to a gene: 2. Germline loops: CDR1 MDHEN, CDR2 SYDVKM. The variable domain in full, completed from reference TRBV28 and TRBJ2-3, reads DVKVTQSSRYLVKRTGEKVFLECVQDMDHENMFWYRQDPGLGLRLIYFSYDVKMKEKGDIPEGYSVSREKKERFSLILESASTNQTSMYLCASSLSSGGADTQYFGPGTRLTVL.

The chain recombines TRBV5-4 with TRBJ2-7, with D possibly being TRBD2 (6 bases). Trimming stripped 0 bases from V and 7 bases from J, with 17 bases between. Germline loops: CDR1 SGHNT, CDR2 YYREEE (reference sequence). The CDR3 consists of 15 residues. CDR3 region: CASSLAGGPWLEQYF. CDR3 DNA sequence: TGTGCCAGCAGCTTGGCCGGGGGACCCTGGCTGGAGCAGTACTTC.

The rearrangement uses TRBV12-5 and TRBJ2-3; D gene uncertain. V was pared by 0 bases and J by 6 bases, with 19 bases between. Per the germline V gene, CDR1 is LGHNT and CDR2 is FRNRAP. The length of the CDR3 is 17 residues. The CDR3 DNA reads as TGTGCTAGTGGTTTGGTACGGACCGGGTGGGCACACGATACGCAGTATTTT. It yields the protein CASGLVRTGWAHDTQYF.

The rearrangement links TRBV4-1 to TRBJ2-7, with a weak D call TRBD2 (6 bases). Germline V gives CDR1 MGHRA, CDR2 YSYEKL. The length of the CDR3 is 17 residues. Trimming removed 1 base at V and 6 bases at J, with 22 bases between. CDR3 protein: CASSQVTLGTLAGEQYF. The DNA of the CDR3 is TGCGCCAGCAGCCAAGTGACTCTCGGGACTCTCGCGGGCGAGCAGTACTTC.

This chain links TRBV7-9 with TRBJ2-6, with D possibly being TRBD1 (6 bases). This CDR3 has 12 residues. Germline CDR1 is SEHNR and CDR2 is FQNEAQ (reference sequence). Trimming stripped 1 base from V and 18 bases from J, with 13 bases between. The CDR3 sequence is CASSLVPGDETF. The CDR3 region has the DNA TGTGCCAGCAGCTTAGTCCCAGGGGATGAGACTTTC.

The chain links TRBV10-2 to TRBJ1-1, with D unclear. The CDR3 consists of 12 residues. Trimming shortened V by 8 bases and J by 5 bases, and 12 bases separated the two germline ends. CDR1 and CDR2 from the germline V gene are WSHSY and SAAADI. The CDR3 DNA reads TGCGCCAGCTCCCCGGGAGGGACTGAAGCTTTCTTT. Its translation: CASSPGGTEAFF.

V and J are TRBV2 and TRBJ2-7; perhaps TRBD1 as D (6 bases). Germline loops: CDR1 SNHLY, CDR2 FYNNEI. V was trimmed by 4 bases and J by 0 bases, leaving 7 bases between them. The CDR3 sequence is 13 residues long. The CDR3 nucleotides read TGTGCCAGCAGTGGACAGGACTCCTACGAGCAGTACTTC. This sequence encodes CASSGQDSYEQYF. Looking up the rest from reference TRBV2 and TRBJ2-7 gives the full variable domain: EPEVTQTPSHQVTQMGQEVILRCVPISNHLYFYWYRQILGQKVEFLVSFYNNEISEKSEIFDDQFSVERPDGSNFTLKIRSTKLEDSAMYFCASSGQDSYEQYFGPGTRLTVT.

The chain is built from TRBV11-3 and TRBJ1-2, with 10 bases fitting TRBD1. V lost 5 bases to trimming and J lost 3 bases; unmatched junction nucleotides: 9. CDR3 length: 16 residues. Germline assignment: CDR1 SGHNT and CDR2 YENEEA. Written as DNA, the CDR3 is TGTGCCAGCAGCCAGACGGGGACAGGGGCGGACTATGGCTACACCTTC. The encoded protein is CASSQTGTGADYGYTF.

The CDR3 region is CASRLILGTEAYNEQFF. CDR3 nucleotide sequence: TGTGCCAGCAGATTGATACTAGGCACGGAGGCCTACAATGAGCAGTTCTTC. This chain links TRBV2 with TRBJ2-1, with a tentative D call TRBD2 (5 bases). Trimming removed 6 bases from V and 2 bases from J, with 20 bases in between. From germline, CDR1 is SNHLY and CDR2 FYNNEI. The CDR3 has 17 residues. The whole variable domain, remainder taken from reference TRBV2 and TRBJ2-1, is EPEVTQTPSHQVTQMGQEVILRCVPISNHLYFYWYRQILGQKVEFLVSFYNNEISEKSEIFDDQFSVERPDGSNFTLKIRSTKLEDSAMYFCASRLILGTEAYNEQFFGPGTRLTVL.

The chain is built from TRBV7-9 and TRBJ2-7; D may be TRBD2 (5 bases). This CDR3 is 15 amino acids long. Trimming removed 4 bases at V and 5 bases at J, with 18 bases between. CDR1 and CDR2 (germline): SEHNR, FQNEAQ (reference sequence). The CDR3 reads CASSSSNARVNEQYF. CDR3 DNA sequence: TGTGCCAGCAGCTCATCAAACGCGAGGGTAAACGAGCAGTACTTC.

The chain is built from TRBV5-1 and TRBJ1-1; D is possibly TRBD1 (5 bases). The length of the CDR3 is 15 residues. CDR1 is SGHRS, CDR2 YFSETQ, per germline. V lost 4 bases to trimming and J lost 5 bases, with 18 bases between them. DNA of the CDR3: TGCGCCAGCAGCCCCGCCGGGACCCAGGTTACTGAAGCTTTCTTT. As protein: CASSPAGTQVTEAFF. Based on the CDR3 plus reference TRBV5-1 and TRBJ1-1, the full variable domain is KAGVTQTPRYLIKTRGQQVTLSCSPISGHRSVSWYQQTPGQGLQFLFEYFSETQRNKGNFPGRFSGRQFSNSRSEMNVSTLELGDSALYLCASSPAGTQVTEAFFGQGTRLTVV.

The CDR3 sequence: CASSPPGGDYEQYF. DNA for the CDR3: TGCGCCAGCAGCCCCCCCGGGGGTGACTACGAGCAGTACTTC. This chain connects TRBV5-1 to TRBJ2-7; D possibly corresponds to TRBD2 (6 bases). CDR3 length: 14 amino acids. V was cut by 4 bases and J by 3 bases, with 14 bases left in between. Germline-derived CDR1 and CDR2 are SGHRS and YFSETQ. Full variable domain (remainder filled in from reference TRBV5-1 and TRBJ2-7): KAGVTQTPRYLIKTRGQQVTLSCSPISGHRSVSWYQQTPGQGLQFLFEYFSETQRNKGNFPGRFSGRQFSNSRSEMNVSTLELGDSALYLCASSPPGGDYEQYFGPGTRLTVT.

The chain employs TRBV4-3 and TRBJ2-1, with TRBD2 identical over 7 bases. With 4 bases clipped from V and 7 bases from J, the junction kept 13 bases outside the gene matches. The CDR3 length is 16 residues. Germline assignment: CDR1 LGHNA and CDR2 YSLEER. CDR3 sequence reads: CASSPRTSSGFNEQFF. In DNA, the CDR3 is TGCGCCAGCAGCCCCCGGACTAGTTCGGGTTTTAATGAGCAGTTCTTC.

The chain couples TRBV29-1 to TRBJ1-3, with unresolved D. V was trimmed by 4 bases and J by 4 bases, leaving 14 bases between them. The germline gives CDR1 SQVTM, CDR2 ANQGSEA. The CDR3 loop spans 14 amino acids. The CDR3: CSVVEGIAGNTIYF. For the CDR3, the DNA is TGCAGCGTTGTGGAGGGAATAGCCGGAAACACCATATATTTT. The complete variable domain, with remaining parts taken from reference TRBV29-1 and TRBJ1-3, reads SAVISQKPSRDICQRGTSLTIQCQVDSQVTMMFWYRQQPGQSLTLIATANQGSEATYESGFVIDKFPISRPNLTFSTLTVSNMSPEDSSIYLCSVVEGIAGNTIYFGEGSWLTVV.

This clone was found once. The rearrangement links TRBV19 to TRBJ2-1; either TRBD1 or TRBD2 may supply D (5 bases each). The CDR3 is 15 residues long. Trimming shortened V by 8 bases and J by 0 bases, and 14 bases separated the two germline ends. From germline, CDR1 is LNHDA and CDR2 SQIVND (reference sequence). This CDR3 is CASGIGTGSYNEQFF. CDR3 sequence (DNA): TGTGCCAGTGGAATCGGGACGGGCTCCTACAATGAGCAGTTCTTC.

The chain uses TRBV28 and TRBJ2-2; D not certain. CDR3 length equals 15 residues. The germline V gene encodes CDR1 MDHEN and CDR2 SYDVKM. V dropped 7 bases and J dropped 1 base, with 13 bases sitting between them. The CDR3 spells CASTPRGGNTGELFF. CDR3 nucleotide sequence: TGTGCCAGCACCCCTCGAGGCGGGAACACCGGGGAGCTGTTTTTT.

The V gene is TRBV7-9, the J gene TRBJ2-7; D possibly matches TRBD1 or TRBD2 (7 bases each). Deletions cut 5 bases from V and 4 bases from J, with 9 bases between. The CDR3 runs to 12 residues. The germline gives CDR1 SEHNR, CDR2 FQNEAQ (reference sequence). The CDR3 bases are TGTGCCAGCAGCCAGGGGGGGTACGAGCAGTACTTC. This gives the protein CASSQGGYEQYF.

The chain is built from TRBV27 and TRBJ2-7; 10 bases line up with TRBD1. The junction had 5 bases not matched to a gene; V was cut back by 6 bases and J by 3 bases. CDR3 length: 14 residues. CDR1 MNHEY and CDR2 SMNVEV come from the germline V gene (reference sequence). For the CDR3, the DNA is TGTGCCAGCAGCCCGAGGACAGGGGGCTACGAGCAGTACTTC. Protein sequence: CASSPRTGGYEQYF.